Following are 20 T cell receptor beta chains from one sample sequenced in a study of tumor-infiltrating lymphocytes in primary liver carcinoma. A constant-region primer primed TCR beta cDNA synthesis from 450 to 550 ng of total RNA. Three nested multiplex PCR rounds, a slightly modified ARM-PCR, produced the libraries for TCR beta. For 10 cycles apiece, the opening two PCR rounds ran with TRBV1-TRBV30 forward primers and a C-beta reverse primer. TCRdb re-called the multiplex PCR reads through MiXCR, storing one row per CDR3 protein. The sample yields just over 300,000 distinct CDR3 sequences, approximately 58% seen once. Both blood RNA, taken from unsorted whole blood, and germline DNA were extracted. The material sequenced was peripheral blood. The receptors here all came from a woman between 25 and 40 years old with primary liver carcinoma and hepatitis B virus infection.

Worth noting for this clonotype: A much more abundant neighbour one base away suggests this may be a read error. This chain links TRBV12-3 or TRBV12-4 with TRBJ2-2; 7 bases are a match to TRBD2. The length of the CDR3 is 16 residues. V was pared by 7 bases and J by 7 bases, with 15 bases of the junction left unmatched. CDR3 coding DNA: TGTGCCAGCACCGCGGTGGGAGGGCATTACAACGGGGAGCTGTTTTTT. Protein product: CASTAVGGHYNGELFF.

The rearrangement links TRBV12-5 to TRBJ2-3; no clear D gene. Germline CDR1 reads LGHNT; CDR2 reads FRNRAP. The V and J ends lost 5 bases and 6 bases respectively, with 12 bases between them. The CDR3 is made up of 13 amino acids. CDR3 in amino acids: CASGPRTSDTQYF. CDR3 DNA: TGTGCTAGTGGTCCCCGAACCTCGGATACGCAGTATTTT.

This chain joins TRBV12-3 or TRBV12-4 and TRBJ2-2; D is uncertain. Trimming stripped 6 bases from V and 5 bases from J, with 7 bases between. The CDR3 length is 12 residues. The CDR3 bases are TGTGCCAGCAGCACATCAACCGGGGAGCTGTTTTTT. This codes for CASSTSTGELFF.

Only a few counts were recorded for this clonotype. This chain joins TRBV10-2 and TRBJ2-7; 8 nucleotides align to TRBD2. Germline V gene lookup returns CDR1 WSHSY and CDR2 SAAADI. CDR3 length: 14 amino acids. Trimming at V came to 7 bases and at J to 3 bases, leaving 8 bases not matched to a gene. CDR3 sequence reads: CASNGGGAFYEQYF. CDR3 sequence (DNA): TGCGCCAGCAACGGGGGGGGGGCTTTCTACGAGCAGTACTTC.

Of note for this clonotype: At one end, the junction sequence differs from germline, possibly due to a read error. The chain joins TRBV18 to TRBJ2-2; perhaps TRBD2 as D (5 bases). Per the germline V gene, CDR1 is KGHSH and CDR2 is LQKENI. The CDR3 consists of 14 residues. The CDR3 here is CASSPGVNTGKLFF. Written as DNA, the CDR3 is TGTGCCAGCTCACCTGGGGTGAACACCGGGAAGCTGTTTTTT.

On this clonotype itself: A much bigger clone sits one base away, suggesting this may be a read error. J is TRBJ2-1 and V is TRBV7-8; D not certain. Germline V CDR1 and CDR2: SGHVS, FQNEAQ. V dropped 5 bases and J dropped 7 bases, with 18 bases sitting between them. There are 15 residues in the CDR3. CDR3 nucleotide sequence: TGTGCCAGCAGCATAAGTGTTACAGTCAGGAATGAGCAGTTCTTC. Translating it yields CASSISVTVRNEQFF. The entire variable domain, with the rest obtained from reference TRBV7-8 and TRBJ2-1, is as follows: GAGVSQSPRYKVAKRGQDVALRCDPISGHVSLFWYQQALGQGPEFLTYFQNEAQLDKSGLPSDRFFAERPEGSVSTLKIQRTQQEDSAVYLCASSISVTVRNEQFFGPGTRLTVL.

This chain joins TRBV11-2 and TRBJ2-1, with 8 bases that match TRBD2. The V gene's germline CDR1 is SGHAT and CDR2 FQNNGV. V dropped 8 bases and J dropped 0; count of bases not matched to a gene: 6. This CDR3 comprises 15 residues. CDR3 nucleotides: TGTGCCAGCCGGGCGGGACTAGACTCCTACAATGAGCAGTTCTTC. Amino acid sequence: CASRAGLDSYNEQFF.

Turning to this clonotype: Without the conserved terminal phenylalanine or tryptophan, this CDR3 likely stems from a read error. The chain joins TRBV6-1 to TRBJ2-5; 7 bases match TRBD1. Germline CDR1 and CDR2: MNHNS and SASEGT. Losses at the gene ends were 7 bases for V and 7 bases for J; bases not matched to a gene: 9. This CDR3 contains 13 residues. As DNA, the CDR3 is TGTGCCAGCATCTTAGGGGGCAGCCGGACCCAGTACTGC. Translating it yields CASILGGSRTQYC.

This clonotype was recorded many times. The chain uses TRBV11-2 and TRBJ2-3; no reliable D call. V was trimmed by 4 bases and J by 6 bases, leaving 17 bases between them. The CDR3 is 15 amino acids. Germline lookup yields CDR1 SGHAT and CDR2 FQNNGV. This CDR3 reads CASSSNLVIGDTQYF. The CDR3 region has the DNA TGTGCCAGCAGCTCCAATCTGGTCATAGGCGATACGCAGTATTTT.

The rearrangement joins TRBV6-6 to TRBJ2-6, with 8 bases identical to TRBD1. CDR1 is MNHNY, CDR2 SVGAGI, per germline (reference sequence). This CDR3 is 19 amino acids long. V lost 2 bases to trimming and J lost 4 bases; unmatched junction nucleotides: 13. The CDR3 bases are TGTGCCAGCAGTTACCCGAGGACAGGGATAGTTACCGGGGCCAACGTCCTGACTTTC. It translates to CASSYPRTGIVTGANVLTF.

The V and J genes are TRBV6-6 and TRBJ2-3; D may be TRBD1 (6 bases). V gave up 1 base and J gave up 1 base, with 12 bases separating them. Germline CDR1 and CDR2: MNHNY and SVGAGI (reference sequence). This CDR3 contains 16 residues. DNA for the CDR3: TGTGCCAGCAGTTACTTGCAGGGGTTGGGCACAGATACGCAGTATTTT. It is translated as CASSYLQGLGTDTQYF.

V usage is TRBV30 and J usage is TRBJ2-1, with 9 nucleotides matching TRBD1. Per germline, CDR1 GTSNPN and CDR2 SVGIG (reference sequence). V lost 5 bases and J lost 9; bases outside the gene matches: 5. The CDR3 consists of 12 residues. The CDR3 protein is CAWGQGLGEQFF. CDR3 sequence (DNA): TGTGCCTGGGGACAGGGGCTCGGTGAGCAGTTCTTC. The full variable domain, completed using reference TRBV30 and TRBJ2-1, is SQTIHQWPATLVQPVGSPLSLECTVEGTSNPNLYWYRQAAGRGLQLLFYSVGIGQISSEVPQNLSASRPQDRQFILSSKKLLLSDSGFYLCAWGQGLGEQFFGPGTRLTVL.

The chain employs TRBV6-1 and TRBJ1-1; D is uncertain. The CDR3 runs 11 residues. Germline V lookup: CDR1 MNHNS, CDR2 SASEGT. The V end lost 7 bases, the J end lost 6 bases, and 9 bases lay between the germline ends. CDR3 loop: CASNPPAEAFF. The CDR3 DNA sequence: TGTGCCAGCAACCCGCCAGCTGAAGCTTTCTTT.

The rearrangement uses TRBV10-2 and TRBJ1-4; D is ambiguous. Germline V gene lookup returns CDR1 WSHSY and CDR2 SAAADI. Trimming shortened V by 3 bases and J by 5 bases, and 10 bases separated the two germline ends. This CDR3 is built from 14 residues. CDR3 protein: CASSDLQSNEKLFF. Written as DNA, the CDR3 is TGCGCCAGCAGTGACCTACAGTCCAATGAAAAACTGTTTTTT.

In regard to this clonotype: This sequence may be a read error, since a much larger clone differs from it by one base. The rearrangement joins TRBV5-6 to TRBJ2-1, with 8 bases aligning to TRBD1. CDR1 and CDR2 from the germline V gene are SGHDT and YYEEEE. The trim removed 3 bases at V and 5 bases at J, leaving 10 bases unmatched. The CDR3 loop spans 16 amino acids. DNA of the CDR3: TGTGCCAGCAGCTCCATCCAGGGGGCTTCCAACAATGAGCAGTTCTTC. It is translated as CASSSIQGASNNEQFF.

This clonotype appeared a few times. A much larger clone lies one base from this, so it may be a read error. V is TRBV4-1 and J is TRBJ2-1, with D hard to call. The CDR3 has 13 residues. CDR1 and CDR2 (germline): MGHRA, YSYEKL. The CDR3 loop reads CVSSQDFLNEQFF. Here the CDR3 DNA reads TGCGTCAGCAGCCAAGACTTCCTCAATGAGCAGTTCTTC.

The genes are TRBV12-3 or TRBV12-4 and TRBJ2-7, with D perhaps matching TRBD1 (5 bases). The ends were cut back, 7 bases at V and 6 bases at J, with 19 bases in the middle. CDR3 length: 14 amino acids. The DNA of the CDR3 is TGTGCCAGCACATACGGTTCCCCTCAGGGCGAGCAGTACTTC. Amino acids: CASTYGSPQGEQYF.

This clonotype came up a few times. The gene calls are TRBV10-2 and TRBJ2-7; D not certain. Between the trimmed V and J ends, which lost 2 bases and 5 bases, there was a span of 4 bases. This CDR3 region has 11 residues. CDR1 WSHSY and CDR2 SAAADI come from the germline V gene. The CDR3 bases are TGCGCCAGCAGTGAGACGAACGAGCAGTACTTC. Protein: CASSETNEQYF.

For this clonotype: Possible read error: a much larger clone is one base away. The V gene is TRBV12-3 or TRBV12-4, the J gene TRBJ2-7; no definite D call. The CDR3 length is 13 residues. The CDR3 loop is CASSLSSSYKQYF. Written as DNA, the CDR3 is TGTGCCAGCAGTTTAAGTTCCTCCTACAAGCAGTACTTC.

This clonotype was seen only a few times. CDR3 coding DNA: TGCAGCGTCCGCAGGGTGGAAGAGACCCAGTACTTC. The encoded protein is CSVRRVEETQYF. This chain joins TRBV29-1 and TRBJ2-5; D possibly corresponds to TRBD1 (5 bases). This CDR3 comprises 12 residues. The germline V gene has CDR1 SQVTM and CDR2 ANQGSEA. Deletions cut 6 bases from V and 3 bases from J, with 11 bases between. Drawing the rest from reference TRBV29-1 and TRBJ2-5, the complete variable domain is SAVISQKPSRDICQRGTSLTIQCQVDSQVTMMFWYRQQPGQSLTLIATANQGSEATYESGFVIDKFPISRPNLTFSTLTVSNMSPEDSSIYLCSVRRVEETQYFGPGTRLLVL.